This T cell receptor beta chain derives from a study of CD8+CD57+ T cells in acquired aplastic anemia. Study-level information: Sorted CD4+ and CD8+ cells gave a mean 3.2 ug DNA, range roughly 0.2 to 27.4 ug.

Findings of the study overall: A set of around 30 CD8+ CDR3 sequences was shared between patients and controls, and these sequences appeared highly expressed in patients.

Trimming took 6 bases from V and 11 from J; bases not matched to a gene: 12. CDR3 length: 13 amino acids. Per germline, CDR1 MGHDK and CDR2 SYGVNS. Sequencing involved patients with CD8+CD57+ cell expansion previously shown by flow cytometry. Sampling of blood occurred while the patients had still received no therapy. As concerns this clonotype: What it binds is not known.

The TCR beta profiling, which covered VDJ combination and CDR3 sequence, was carried out using genomic DNA as the template. TCRdb ran MiXCR on the reads and lists one entry per CDR3 protein. There are tens of thousands of distinct CDR3 sequences in the sample; roughly 70% occur only once, and roughly 80% lies in the top ten. This receptor was taken from a human donor with aplastic anemia. This chain connects TRBV25-1 to TRBJ1-1, with 7 bases lining up with TRBD1. The source material was sorted CD4+, CD8+, or CD8+CD57+ T cells (not recorded which) from PBMCs. CDR3 amino acids: CASSTPGGGDAFF. For the CDR3, the DNA is TGTGCCAGCAGCACACCAGGGGGGGGAGATGCTTTCTTT.